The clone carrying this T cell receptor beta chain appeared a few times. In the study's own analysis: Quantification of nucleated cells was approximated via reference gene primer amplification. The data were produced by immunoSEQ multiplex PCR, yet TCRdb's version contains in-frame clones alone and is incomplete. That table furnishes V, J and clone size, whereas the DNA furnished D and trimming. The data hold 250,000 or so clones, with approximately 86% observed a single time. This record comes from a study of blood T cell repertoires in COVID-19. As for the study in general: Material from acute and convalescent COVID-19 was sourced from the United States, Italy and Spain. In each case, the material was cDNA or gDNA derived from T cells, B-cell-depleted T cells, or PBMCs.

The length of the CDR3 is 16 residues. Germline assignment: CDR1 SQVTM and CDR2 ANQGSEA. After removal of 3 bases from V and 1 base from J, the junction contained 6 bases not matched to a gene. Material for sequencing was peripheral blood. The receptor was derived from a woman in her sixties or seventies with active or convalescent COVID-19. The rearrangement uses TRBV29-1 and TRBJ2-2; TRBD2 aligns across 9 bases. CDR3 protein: CSVDPGLAQNTGELFF. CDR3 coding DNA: TGCAGCGTTGACCCCGGACTAGCGCAGAACACCGGGGAGCTGTTTTTT.